A selection of T cell receptor beta chains follows, all from one sample in a study of cytomegalovirus exposure and HLA in healthy donors. Libraries were prepared by immunoSEQ multiplex PCR; TCRdb keeps only in-frame clonotypes and omits some of them. This table has 150,000 to 180,000 clones, approximately 86% appearing once. The sample was PBMCs. Receptors were obtained from a man aged 18 to 29 in good health and CMV-seropositive. CDR3s include the opening cysteine and the closing phenylalanine or tryptophan. D genes are given only for firm matches. Clone size is not always given. Where it is, it says once, few, many or a class for expanded clones.

>TRBJ2-2|.|few|TRBV6-4
CASSEKGDTGELFF
TGTGCCAGCAGTGAAAAAGGGGACACCGGGGAGCTGTTTTTT
>TRBJ2-7|.|.|TRBV5-4
CASSATGLVPYEQYF
TGTGCCAGCAGCGCAACAGGCCTTGTTCCCTACGAGCAGTACTTC
>TRBJ2-7|TRBD1|many|TRBV5-4
CASSLGGQGGYEQYF
TGTGCCAGCAGCTTGGGGGGACAGGGAGGCTACGAGCAGTACTTC
>TRBJ2-7|TRBD1|.|TRBV11-2
CASSQTGVVNEQYF
TGTGCCAGCAGCCAGACAGGGGTAGTCAACGAGCAGTACTTC
>TRBJ2-7|.|.|TRBV27
CASSSPGKSSYEQYF
TGTGCCAGCAGTTCCCCGGGAAAGAGCTCCTACGAGCAGTACTTC
>TRBJ1-1|.|.|TRBV19
CASTPRYHREDTEAFF
TGTGCCAGTACGCCGCGATACCACCGTGAAGACACTGAAGCTTTCTTT
>TRBJ1-4|.|once|TRBV11-2
CASSAGREGREKLFF
TGTGCCAGCAGCGCGGGCCGGGAAGGGAGAGAAAAACTGTTTTTT
>TRBJ2-7|TRBD2|once|TRBV15
CATSRGQRGSYEQYF
TGTGCCACCAGCAGAGGACAGCGGGGCTCCTACGAGCAGTACTTC
>TRBJ2-5|.|.|TRBV19
CASSIRTSGQETQYF
TGTGCCAGTAGTATAAGAACGAGCGGCCAAGAGACCCAGTACTTC
>TRBJ2-4|.|.|TRBV14
CASSQAGGRGIQYF
TGTGCCAGCAGCCAAGCCGGGGGACGGGGCATTCAGTACTTC
>TRBJ1-3|.|few|TRBV7-6
CASSLPLSGNTIYF
TGTGCCAGCAGCTTACCTCTCTCTGGAAACACCATATATTTT
>TRBJ2-7|TRBD1|.|TRBV6-5
CASSYGPRDRSYEQYF
TGTGCCAGCAGTTACGGGCCTCGGGACAGGTCCTACGAGCAGTACTTC
>TRBJ2-7|.|.|TRBV6-5
CASRRQLGPDEQYF
TGTGCCAGCAGGCGCCAACTAGGGCCTGACGAGCAGTACTTC
>TRBJ2-1|.|.|TRBV29-1
CSVESAGYEQFF
TGCAGCGTTGAGAGTGCGGGATATGAGCAGTTCTTC
>TRBJ2-7|TRBD2|.|TRBV6-5
CASSYSGGGEQYF
TGTGCCAGCAGTTACTCGGGCGGGGGTGAGCAGTACTTC
>TRBJ1-3|.|.|TRBV30
CAWTTWATPTSGNTIYF
TGTGCCTGGACGACGTGGGCAACCCCGACCTCTGGAAACACCATATATTTT
>TRBJ2-6|.|.|TRBV18
CASSPQAFSGANVLTF
TGTGCCAGCTCACCCCAGGCCTTCTCTGGGGCCAACGTCCTGACTTTC
>TRBJ1-2|.|.|TRBV11-2
CASSQVAGGNDNYGYTF
TGTGCCAGCAGCCAGGTCGCGGGGGGAAACGATAACTATGGCTACACCTTC
>TRBJ2-3|TRBD1|.|TRBV28
CASKSTGALPDTQYF
TGTGCCAGTAAATCGACAGGGGCCCTCCCAGATACGCAGTATTTT
>TRBJ1-2|TRBD1|few|TRBV30
CAWSVGTGFDGYTF
TGTGCCTGGAGCGTTGGGACAGGGTTCGATGGCTACACCTTC
>TRBJ2-3|TRBD2|.|TRBV7-2
CASSLRRGASTDTQYF
TGTGCCAGCAGCTTAAGGCGGGGGGCTAGCACAGATACGCAGTATTTT
>TRBJ2-7|TRBD1|.|TRBV10-2
CASETGTGSYEQYF
TGCGCCAGCGAGACCGGGACAGGCTCCTACGAGCAGTACTTC
>TRBJ1-4|TRBD1|once|TRBV6-5
CASSLTGGGEKLFF
TGTGCCAGCAGCTTGACAGGGGGCGGTGAAAAACTGTTTTTT
>TRBJ2-3|TRBD2|.|TRBV29-1
CSVEGLTSGSTDTQYF
TGCAGCGTTGAAGGCTTGACTAGCGGGAGCACAGATACGCAGTATTTT
>TRBJ2-7|.|few|TRBV9
CASSVDQGRYEQYF
TGTGCCAGCAGCGTCGACCAGGGGCGGTACGAGCAGTACTTC
>TRBJ1-2|.|once|TRBV5-1
CASSAESRQYYGYTF
TGCGCCAGCAGCGCGGAGTCCCGACAGTACTATGGCTACACCTTC
>TRBJ2-7|TRBD1|.|TRBV7-2
CASSFSDRVYEQYF
TGTGCCAGCAGTTTTTCGGACAGGGTTTACGAGCAGTACTTC
>TRBJ2-7|.|.|TRBV30
CAWSAQAYEQYF
TGTGCCTGGAGTGCCCAGGCTTACGAGCAGTACTTC
>TRBJ2-3|TRBD1|.|TRBV2
CASRQRDSPTDTQYF
TGTGCCAGCAGGCAACGGGACAGCCCCACAGATACGCAGTATTTT